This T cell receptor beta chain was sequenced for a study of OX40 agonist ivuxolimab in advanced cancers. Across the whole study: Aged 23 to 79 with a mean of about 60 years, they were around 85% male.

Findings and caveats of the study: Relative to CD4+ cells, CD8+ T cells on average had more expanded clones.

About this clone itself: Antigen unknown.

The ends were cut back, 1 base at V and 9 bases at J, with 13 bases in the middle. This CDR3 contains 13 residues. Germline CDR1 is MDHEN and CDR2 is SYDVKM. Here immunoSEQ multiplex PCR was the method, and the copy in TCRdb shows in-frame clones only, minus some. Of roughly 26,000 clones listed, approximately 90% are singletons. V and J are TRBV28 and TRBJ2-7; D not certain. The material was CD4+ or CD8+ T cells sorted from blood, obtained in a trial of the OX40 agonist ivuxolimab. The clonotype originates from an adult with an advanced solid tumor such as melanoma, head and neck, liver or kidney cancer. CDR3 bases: TGTGCCAGCAGTTTATTGACGAATAAGGCGCAGTACTTC. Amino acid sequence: CASSLLTNKAQYF.